The T cell receptor (beta chain) under discussion was sequenced for a study of blood T cells in healthy people across ages. A sample-barcoded 5' primer and a J-beta primer mix were used in a second PCR of about 7 to 12 cycles. Every cDNA molecule bore a tag from a template-switch adaptor containing 12 random nucleotides. Via MiXCR, TCRdb re-called the 5' RACE reads, giving one row per CDR3 protein. The sample shows about 800,000 distinct CDR3 sequences, around 25% of them seen only once. The CDR3 length is 16 residues. V was pared by 6 bases and J by 2 bases, with 20 bases between. Germline assignment: CDR1 MDHEN and CDR2 SYDVKM. This clonotype occurred many times. Its cognate antigen is unknown. Findings and caveats of the study: Older age coincided with a roughly linear decline in TCR beta diversity per million T cells. Among long-lived donors, naive CD4+ cells were more numerous and diversity higher than in aged donors.

The same data also went into a second study, on T cells of mothers and their children. That paper states: During the second PCR, the M1S primer introduced sample barcodes along with 2-4 random nucleotides.

The sequencing sample was made of blood. This TCR was sampled from a boy aged 5 to 17 in good health. The chain is built from TRBV28 and TRBJ2-7; D might be TRBD2 (5 bases). Written as DNA, the CDR3 is TGTGCCAGCAGCATTGAGGCGGGCATACAAACCTACGAGCAGTACTTC. It encodes CASSIEAGIQTYEQYF.